One sample yielded the 19 T cell receptor beta chains listed below, sequenced in a study of T cell responses to AZD1222 COVID-19 vaccine. Clones were sequenced by immunoSEQ multiplex PCR, and TCRdb holds only the in-frame ones, with some missing. Among about 120,000 clones listed, about nine tenths were seen once. The sequences come from peripheral blood, collected on day 0 of AZD1222 vaccination. The source is an adult in good health.

The chain employs TRBV4-3 and TRBJ1-3; D is uncertain. CDR3 length: 13 residues. V shed 4 bases and J shed 4 bases, with 8 bases lying between them. Germline V gene lookup returns CDR1 LGHNA and CDR2 YSLEER. DNA of the CDR3: TGCGCCAGCAGCCTCATCGTAGGAAACACCATATATTTT. This codes for CASSLIVGNTIYF.

The chain couples TRBV28 to TRBJ1-4, with no clear D. Between the trimmed V and J ends, which lost 4 bases and 16 bases, there was a span of 22 bases. Looked up from germline, CDR1 is MDHEN and CDR2 is SYDVKM. This CDR3 contains 14 residues. The CDR3 sequence: CASSSTSTAPSSFF. The CDR3 DNA reads as TGTGCCAGCAGTTCTACCTCTACAGCGCCATCCTCGTTTTTT.

The genes are TRBV11-2 and TRBJ1-6; D is possibly TRBD1 (6 bases). CDR1 SGHAT and CDR2 FQNNGV come from the germline V gene. The CDR3 is 18 residues long. The V end lost 7 bases, the J end lost 0 bases, and 19 bases lay between the germline ends. DNA of the CDR3: TGTGCCAGCACCCGCAGAGGGGGGGACGTCTCCTATAATTCACCCCTCCACTTT. Protein: CASTRRGGDVSYNSPLHF.

The CDR3: CASRGLRSSGNTIYF. The CDR3 region has the DNA TGTGCCAGCAGAGGACTCCGGAGCTCTGGAAACACCATATATTTT. V usage is TRBV6-5 and J usage is TRBJ1-3; D is uncertain. The CDR3 has 15 amino acids. V shed 6 bases and J shed 0 bases, with 12 bases lying between them. Germline V gene data show CDR1 as MNHEY and CDR2 as SVGAGI.

This rearrangement joins TRBV27 to TRBJ2-1; D remains ambiguous. V gave up 6 bases and J gave up 0 bases, with 9 bases separating them. Germline V CDR1 and CDR2: MNHEY, SMNVEV (reference sequence). This CDR3 comprises 14 residues. CDR3 protein: CASSLMSSYNEQFF. In DNA, the CDR3 is TGTGCCAGCAGCCTTATGAGCTCCTACAATGAGCAGTTCTTC.

CDR3 DNA sequence: TGTGCCAGCATCCCTGGGCTGGGGAACAATGAGCAGTTCTTC. This encodes CASIPGLGNNEQFF. V gene TRBV7-2 combines with J gene TRBJ2-1; D not resolved. The CDR3 is 14 residues long. V lost 7 bases and J lost 5, with 15 bases in between. CDR1 and CDR2 (germline): SGHTA, FQGNSA. Drawing the rest from reference TRBV7-2 and TRBJ2-1, the complete variable domain is GAGVSQSPSNKVTEKGKDVELRCDPISGHTALYWYRQSLGQGLEFLIYFQGNSAPDKSGLPSDRFSAERTGGSVSTLTIQRTQQEDSAVYLCASIPGLGNNEQFFGPGTRLTVL.

The genes are TRBV28 and TRBJ2-7, with TRBD1 as a possible D gene (5 bases). Germline V CDR1 and CDR2: MDHEN, SYDVKM. Trimming took 3 bases from V and 2 from J, leaving 11 bases between them. CDR3 size: 14 residues. DNA of the CDR3: TGTGCCAGCAGTTTTACAGGCAGCGCCTACGAGCAGTACTTC. This codes for CASSFTGSAYEQYF. The full variable domain, with the rest looked up from reference TRBV28 and TRBJ2-7, is DVKVTQSSRYLVKRTGEKVFLECVQDMDHENMFWYRQDPGLGLRLIYFSYDVKMKEKGDIPEGYSVSREKKERFSLILESASTNQTSMYLCASSFTGSAYEQYFGPGTRLTVT.

The chain recombines TRBV6-5 with TRBJ2-2; no definite D call. Germline CDR1 is MNHEY and CDR2 is SVGAGI. Trimming left V 6 bases short and J 4 bases short, with 3 bases between. The CDR3 runs 11 residues. CDR3 protein: CASRTTGELFF. CDR3 in DNA: TGTGCCAGCAGAACCACCGGGGAGCTGTTTTTT.

The J gene is TRBJ2-1, the V gene TRBV11-3, with 10 bases lining up with TRBD2. V shed 3 bases and J 7 bases; nucleotides not matched to a gene: 9. Germline values: CDR1 SGHNT, CDR2 YENEEA. The CDR3 spans 16 residues. CDR3 protein: CASSFRSGGARNEQFF. In DNA form, the CDR3 reads TGTGCCAGCAGCTTTAGGAGCGGGGGGGCGCGGAATGAGCAGTTCTTC.

This chain uses TRBV11-2 with TRBJ2-3, with D possibly TRBD2 on 5 matching bases. The CDR3 loop spans 13 amino acids. Germline loops: CDR1 SGHAT, CDR2 FQNNGV. V lost 1 base to trimming and J lost 3 bases, with 5 bases between them. The CDR3 loop reads CASSLGGTDTQYF. CDR3 bases: TGTGCCAGCAGCTTAGGAGGGACAGATACGCAGTATTTT.

The rearrangement links TRBV4-3 to TRBJ2-3; D gene unclear. CDR1 is LGHNA and CDR2 is YSLEER in the germline V gene. V was clipped by 0 bases and J by 6 bases, with 19 bases between them. CDR3 size: 17 residues. The CDR3 bases are TGCGCCAGCAGCCAAGACCGCGTCGAAATCACCCCCGATACGCAGTATTTT. It codes for CASSQDRVEITPDTQYF.

The chain links TRBV19 to TRBJ1-3; possibly TRBD1 for D (6 bases). The V end lost 4 bases, the J end lost 9 bases, and 19 bases lay between the germline ends. This CDR3 contains 15 residues. Germline-derived CDR1 and CDR2 are LNHDA and SQIVND (reference sequence). CDR3 loop: CASSTSMARGGTIYF. The CDR3 nucleotides are TGTGCCAGTAGTACTTCAATGGCTCGAGGGGGCACCATATATTTT.

The chain links TRBV5-1 to TRBJ1-2, with 10 bases matching TRBD1. Per the germline V gene, CDR1 is SGHRS and CDR2 is YFSETQ. This CDR3 region has 16 residues. V dropped 0 bases and J dropped 7; count of bases not matched to a gene: 9. The CDR3, as DNA: TGCGCCAGCAGCTTGGCGGGACAGGGGAGTCTTGGTGGCTACACCTTC. Its translation: CASSLAGQGSLGGYTF.

The V gene is TRBV19, the J gene TRBJ1-6, with D unresolved. The CDR3 has 12 residues. V was trimmed by 3 bases and J by 7 bases, leaving 4 bases between them. Germline CDR1 and CDR2: LNHDA and SQIVND (reference sequence). The CDR3 nucleotides read TGTGCCAGTAGTATCGTGAATTCACCCCTCCACTTT. Translated: CASSIVNSPLHF. Full variable domain (rest looked up from reference TRBV19 and TRBJ1-6): DGGITQSPKYLFRKEGQNVTLSCEQNLNHDAMYWYRQDPGQGLRLIYYSQIVNDFQKGDIAEGYSVSREKKESFPLTVTSAQKNPTAFYLCASSIVNSPLHFGNGTRLTVT.

The V gene is TRBV2, the J gene TRBJ1-5, with D unclear. Germline V gene lookup returns CDR1 SNHLY and CDR2 FYNNEI. V lost 1 base and J lost 1, with 5 bases in between. The CDR3 is 14 residues long. CDR3 nucleotides: TGTGCCAGCAGTGAAGGATTCAGCAATCAGCCCCAGCATTTT. Encoded protein: CASSEGFSNQPQHF. The full variable domain, with the rest looked up from reference TRBV2 and TRBJ1-5, is EPEVTQTPSHQVTQMGQEVILRCVPISNHLYFYWYRQILGQKVEFLVSFYNNEISEKSEIFDDQFSVERPDGSNFTLKIRSTKLEDSAMYFCASSEGFSNQPQHFGDGTRLSIL.

The CDR3 loop is CASSLGYSRTGDEKLFF. The CDR3 DNA follows: TGCGCCAGCAGCTTGGGGTACTCGAGGACAGGAGATGAAAAACTGTTTTTT. The chain joins TRBV5-1 to TRBJ1-4; 7 bases fit TRBD1. The ends lost 0 bases at V and 6 bases at J; junction bases unmatched: 11. Looked up from germline, CDR1 is SGHRS and CDR2 is YFSETQ. There are 17 residues in the CDR3.

The chain employs TRBV28 and TRBJ1-1, with D maybe TRBD1 (5 bases). CDR3 length: 17 amino acids. Germline assignment: CDR1 MDHEN and CDR2 SYDVKM. Trimming took off 3 bases at V and 4 bases at J, with 21 bases between the two ends. The CDR3 region is CASSFDSLTFRATEAFF. Written as DNA, the CDR3 is TGTGCCAGCAGTTTTGACAGCCTCACATTTAGGGCCACTGAAGCTTTCTTT.

This chain uses TRBV15 with TRBJ2-1; 11 bases agree with TRBD2. This CDR3 region has 15 residues. Germline trimming cut 3 bases from V and 6 bases from J; bases unmatched to any gene: 4. Germline values: CDR1 LNHNV, CDR2 YYDKDF (reference sequence). Written as DNA, the CDR3 is TGTGCCACCAGCAGGGGACTAGCGGACCCCAATGAGCAGTTCTTC. Encoded protein: CATSRGLADPNEQFF.

The chain is built from TRBV19 and TRBJ1-5; D call uncertain. Germline CDR1 reads LNHDA; CDR2 reads SQIVND (reference sequence). The CDR3 spans 15 residues. The V and J ends lost 2 bases and 0 bases respectively, with 8 bases between them. The CDR3 coding sequence is TGTGCCAGTAGTATATATCAAGGTAGCAATCAGCCCCAGCATTTT. As protein: CASSIYQGSNQPQHF. Variable domain in full (rest from reference TRBV19 and TRBJ1-5): DGGITQSPKYLFRKEGQNVTLSCEQNLNHDAMYWYRQDPGQGLRLIYYSQIVNDFQKGDIAEGYSVSREKKESFPLTVTSAQKNPTAFYLCASSIYQGSNQPQHFGDGTRLSIL.